This record covers a single T cell receptor beta chain. The specificity of this receptor is unknown. Base-call qualities are not available, and no considerably larger clone is one nucleotide away. In total, 666 healthy bone marrow donors made up the cohort. All cohort members were sampled while nominally healthy, although unrecorded immune exposures were likely present. The donor tested CMV seronegative, placing the donor among the approximately 400 seronegative members of the cohort. Each donor provided a peripheral blood sample, and peripheral blood mononuclear cells were used for TCR beta sequencing. Genomic DNA was extracted from the blood cell samples with the Qiagen DNeasy Blood Extraction Kit. Library prep was done by the immunoSEQ multiplex PCR assay. For the multiplex PCR, a mixture combining 60 forward primers for TCR Vbeta segments and 13 reverse primers for TCR Jbeta segments was used. The CDR3 region of rearranged TCR beta genes was amplified from genomic DNA by a multiplex PCR assay. Amplified TCR beta libraries were sequenced as 87-base-pair reads on the Illumina HiSeq System. The paper's data handling went like this. In a later analysis, tens of millions of unique TCR beta chains were counted across the roughly 670 repertoires, and roughly 11 million of these chains were shared by at least two donors. Raw reads were error-corrected and collapsed into unique sequences with a nearest-neighbor algorithm that merged closely related sequences to remove PCR and sequencing errors. Alignment of CDR3 sequences to IMGT reference sequences was used to assign V, D and J gene segments. Each retained sequence needed at least a six-nucleotide match to both a V gene segment and a J gene segment. A rearrangement was called productive if the CDR3 had no stop codons and remained in frame with V and J, and every other rearrangement was called non-productive. CDR3 was defined according to IMGT convention as the region running from the second conserved V-encoded cysteine to the conserved J-encoded phenylalanine. In an earlier analysis of approximately 590 of the donors, sequences lacking an unambiguous match to a single V gene segment were excluded. In an earlier analysis of around 590 of the donors, a V segment was called functional when productive rearrangements were above 56.7%, and segregating when the standard deviation between donors exceeded 5%. To diagnose cytomegalovirus status from the catalog of TCR beta chain sequences, a statistical classification framework was built. V and J gene assignment, in a later analysis, came from comparing TCR nucleotide sequences with IMGT/GENE-DB human TR gene sequences. In a later analysis, CDR3 sequences and most-parsimonious VDJ recombination scenarios were assigned using the TCRdist pipeline. In a later analysis, each TCR beta chain was defined by its CDR3 amino acid sequence together with its V-gene family, and reads without a unique V-gene family were excluded. As a way to deal with suspected cross-contamination and a sequencing artifact, a later analysis dropped roughly 620 nucleotide sequences that were highly shared and had low generation probability. In a later analysis, a clonal expansion index was calculated for each public chain from normalized within-repertoire ranks of inferred template counts. Generation probabilities in a later analysis came from a VDJ recombination model fitted to out-of-frame rearrangements, and those results were checked against IGoR. Hypergeometric tests were used in a later analysis to score TCR-TCR, TCR-HLA and TCR-CMV co-occurrence, with a repertoire-size bias correction applied to the TCR pairs. A later analysis estimated false discovery rates by permuting HLA or CMV assignments 20 times. In a later analysis, co-occurring TCRs were grouped using DBSCAN, with TCRdist sequence similarity added in when clustering inside HLA-allele-positive subsets. Co-occurrence clustering excluded repertoires with fewer than 30,000 or more than 120,000 public chains, plus five with anomalous nucleotide sharing. TCRdb provides this immuneACCESS table in a form limited to in-frame rearrangements. Some clones are lacking; in checked studies, under half of them reflect an unresolved V gene, and why the rest are absent is not known. The V and J calls and clone size come from that table; D and trimming were worked out from the DNA. Recorded for this sample are around 180,000 clones; roughly 88% of them occurred a single time. In total, the top ten clones hold 1% to 1.5% of the sample.

These data are taken from a study of cytomegalovirus exposure and HLA in healthy donors (TCRdb year 2017). Describing the broader study: In an earlier analysis of some 610 of the donors, 276 Gb of sequence data and 117 million unique TCR beta sequences from about 190 million T cells were reported. An early release covering more than 500 HLA-typed donors comprised about 300 gigabases of sequencing data and tens of millions of unique TCR sequences. The genetic ancestry cluster associated with self-reported Caucasian donors included over 80% of the 398 genotyped donors. The study aimed to test whether signatures of past pathogen exposure could be identified by cataloging public T cell receptors. The study used immunosequencing to profile the T cell repertoires of several hundred subjects and linked those repertoires to cytomegalovirus serostatus. Besides the first cohort of hundreds of subjects, a separate validation cohort made up of 120 different subjects was used. To predict cytomegalovirus infection status, the study brought together high-throughput TCR immunosequencing, statistical association of individual TCRs with disease status, and machine learning. To study patterns of TCR occurrence, a later analysis re-analyzed previously published TCR beta repertoires from 666 donors and added high-resolution HLA genotyping. The later analysis used no new phenotypic data to find candidate immune exposures, relying instead on TCR beta sequences and their occurrence across donors. An earlier analysis of approximately 500 of the donors applied high-throughput TCR beta sequencing to assess whether each TCR beta V gene segment acted as functional or pseudogenic. Donor age, sex, ethnicity and CMV serostatus were collected together with the repertoire data. Genome-wide SNP genotypes for about 55% of the roughly 670 donors were used in a later genetic analysis, which treated that subset as a discovery cohort. All discovery cohort repertoires had been generated using a single sequencing platform. Both class I and class II loci were covered by HLA typing, at four-digit resolution. The number of donors typed differed by locus, with roughly 629-640 for A, B, C, DRB1 and DQB1, around 500 for DQA1, 606 for DPA1, and some 440 for DPB1. Because of strong linkage in the cohort, a few DR-DQ haplotypes were treated as single units for association and clustering. Among some 410 genotyped donors of the cohort, an average of roughly 230,000 unique TCR beta nucleotide sequences was sequenced per donor, of which about 18% were non-productive.

The paper as a whole reports these results and caveats: In this cohort, only TCR beta chains were sequenced, and detectable features were limited by the absence of alpha or paired-chain data. The presence/absence analyses assumed that sequencing depth was roughly uniform across donors, and that assumption may not be true. Because HLA typing was unavailable for some donors at each locus, only the typed subset was used in association tests. The earlier analysis of approximately 560 of the donors excluded 15 to 20 rarely observed V segments, including chromosome 9 orphons, because counts were too low. In an earlier analysis of over 550 of the donors, most TCR beta V segments were observed in productive rearrangements about 87% or about 30% of the time, broadly matching IMGT annotations. In a later analysis, several top co-occurrence clusters were reported to appear linked to parvovirus B19, influenza, CMV and Epstein-Barr virus. A later analysis found that most CMV-associated TCR beta chains appeared HLA-restricted, with HLA associations seemingly driven largely by CMV exposure. CMV serostatus was the only immune exposure information available for the cohort. Specific HLA alleles were associated with about 17,000 TCR beta sequences at a false discovery rate of 0.05 in a later analysis. A further reported finding was that TCR beta sequences accurately predicted the HLA-A and HLA-B alleles for most subjects in the first cohort. Assigning TCR associations to individual alleles was difficult when HLA alleles, especially DR and DQ, strongly co-occurred. A later analysis found that HLA-associated TCR beta chains were more clonally expanded and had lower generation probabilities than equally common non-associated chains. It was suggested by the authors that the approach could potentially be generalized to other disease states and immunological phenotypes. In a later analysis, the rate of TCR association differed among HLA loci, with DRB1 alleles having the most associated TCRs and HLA-C alleles having the fewest. Most TCR sequences were observed very rarely across donors, whereas some public TCRs were present in many individuals. The study listed 164 TCR beta chains as associated with cytomegalovirus. A cluster of highly shared sequence variants was judged likely to be a technical artifact of the sequencing pipeline. A few of the identified cytomegalovirus-associated TCR beta chains were confirmed in vitro to be specific for cytomegalovirus antigens. Because the 87-base-pair reads could not distinguish some IMGT-functional V segments, including TRBV6-2 and TRBV6-3, those segments were excluded. The classifier was reported to diagnose cytomegalovirus status with high specificity and sensitivity in both the original cohort and the validation cohort. A later genetic analysis associated a missense DCLRE1C variant with V-gene and J-gene trimming of TCR beta chains, and an independent cohort replicated the association. Correlated functional status among segregating V segments might reflect linkage disequilibrium, but an unknown experimental factor could not be ruled out. Compared with the approximately 700-donor mean, donors in an Asian-associated ancestry cluster had fewer N-insertions in productive TCRs, according to a later genetic analysis.

CDR3 length: 15 amino acids, cysteine to phenylalanine. Just CDR3 DNA is preserved here, 45 bases in frame from base 1. CDR1 and CDR2 (MNHEY, SVGAGI) derive from the germline V gene. Relative to germline, V is 7 bases shorter and J is 0 bases shorter, with 14 bases between their ends. Material: PBMCs. The rearrangement combines TRBV6-5 with TRBJ2-3; the D segment could be TRBD2, given 5 matching bases. The clonotype comes from a boy younger than 10 in good health and CMV-seronegative. DNA sequence: TGTGCCAGCAAAAACTCCGGGATGAGCACAGATACGCAGTATTTT. It encodes CASKNSGMSTDTQYF.